This is a list of T cell receptor beta chains from one sample in a study of cytomegalovirus exposure and HLA in healthy donors. Some clones are missing from TCRdb's copy, which holds only in-frame ones; the method was immunoSEQ multiplex PCR. The sample shows 150,000 to 200,000 clones, over 60% of them seen only once. Sequencing was done on a sample of PBMCs. These receptors were obtained from a girl under 18 in good health and CMV-seronegative. Each CDR3 is given with its conserved first and last residue. A D gene is named only where the DNA matches it firmly. Where a row states a size, it is once, few, many or the class of an expanded clone; other rows omit it.

V,size,J,D,DNA,CDR3
TRBV11-3,-,TRBJ1-1,-,TGTGCCAGCAGTAACAGGCGGAACACTGAAGCTTTCTTT,CASSNRRNTEAFF
TRBV15,-,TRBJ2-7,TRBD1,TGTGCCACCAGCAGAGACCTCAGGGGGAGTTACGAGCAGTACTTC,CATSRDLRGSYEQYF
TRBV9,-,TRBJ1-1,-,TGTGCCAGCAGCGTAGTTGACATTAGAAAGAACACTGAAGCTTTCTTT,CASSVVDIRKNTEAFF
TRBV7-3,-,TRBJ2-3,-,TGTGCCAGCAGCTTAACCGCGGGCACAGATACGCAGTATTTT,CASSLTAGTDTQYF
TRBV9,-,TRBJ2-1,-,TGTGCCAGCAGCGTAGTCTCCTCCGCCAGTGAGCAGTTCTTC,CASSVVSSASEQFF
TRBV5-4,-,TRBJ2-4,TRBD1,TGTGCCAGCAGCCCATTACTGACAGGGGGAAACATTCAGTACTTC,CASSPLLTGGNIQYF
TRBV14,once,TRBJ2-3,TRBD1,TGTGCCAGCAGCCTAGGACAGGCAGATACGCAGTATTTT,CASSLGQADTQYF
TRBV2,-,TRBJ1-1,TRBD1,TGTGCCAGCATAGGACAGGCAAACACTGAAGCTTTCTTT,CASIGQANTEAFF
TRBV4-1,few,TRBJ1-5,TRBD1,TGCGCCAGCAGCCCCACAGGGGGCGGTCAGCCCCAGCATTTT,CASSPTGGGQPQHF
TRBV6-1,-,TRBJ1-5,-,TGTGCCAGTTACAGGGAAATGGGTCAGCCCCAGCATTTT,CASYREMGQPQHF
TRBV19,-,TRBJ2-7,TRBD2,TGTGCCAGTAGTATAGGGGCCGGGAGGGTCGCGGACGAGCAGTACTTC,CASSIGAGRVADEQYF
TRBV27,-,TRBJ1-1,TRBD1,TGTGCCAGCACCAAAAGGGGGCCGACCATGAACACTGAAGCTTTCTTT,CASTKRGPTMNTEAFF
TRBV7-9,-,TRBJ1-3,-,TGTGCCAGCAGCTTAACGACAAGCTCTGGAAACACCATATATTTT,CASSLTTSSGNTIYF
TRBV5-1,few,TRBJ1-2,-,TGCGCCAGCAACAAATTCGGGGACATGGACCTATCGGGCTACACCTTC,CASNKFGDMDLSGYTF
TRBV14,-,TRBJ1-1,-,TGTGCCAGCAGGAGGGAAGTAGGCACTGAAGCTTTCTTT,CASRREVGTEAFF
TRBV11-2,-,TRBJ2-5,-,TGTGCCAGCAGCTTATGGAGGCGCGAAGAGACCCAGTACTTC,CASSLWRREETQYF
TRBV6-1,-,TRBJ2-3,-,TGTGCCAGCAGTGTAACGGGGGTGGCAGATACGCAGTATTTT,CASSVTGVADTQYF
TRBV20-1,-,TRBJ2-7,TRBD2,TGCAGTGCTAGATCGGCGGGGGTTCAGTACTTC,CSARSAGVQYF
TRBV27,-,TRBJ1-5,TRBD1,TGTGCCAGCAGTTTTACGACAGGGGGCAATCAGCCCCAGCATTTT,CASSFTTGGNQPQHF
TRBV5-1,-,TRBJ2-5,TRBD2,TGCGCCAGCAGCTCCCAGACTAGCGGGGGGCAAGAGACCCAGTACTTC,CASSSQTSGGQETQYF
TRBV19,-,TRBJ2-6,TRBD1,TGTGCCAGCCAGGACAGGGCTGGGGCCAACGTCCTGACTTTC,CASQDRAGANVLTF
TRBV7-9,-,TRBJ1-1,TRBD1,TGTGCCAGCAGCCCTAAGGACAGGGGGGTCACTGAAGCTTTCTTT,CASSPKDRGVTEAFF
TRBV28,-,TRBJ1-4,TRBD1,TGTGCCAGCAGTTTTCCGGGACAGGGGTTAGCAAAACTGTTTTTT,CASSFPGQGLAKLFF
TRBV4-2,-,TRBJ1-3,-,TGTGCCAGCAGCCAAGATGGCCTCTCTGGAAACACCATATATTTT,CASSQDGLSGNTIYF